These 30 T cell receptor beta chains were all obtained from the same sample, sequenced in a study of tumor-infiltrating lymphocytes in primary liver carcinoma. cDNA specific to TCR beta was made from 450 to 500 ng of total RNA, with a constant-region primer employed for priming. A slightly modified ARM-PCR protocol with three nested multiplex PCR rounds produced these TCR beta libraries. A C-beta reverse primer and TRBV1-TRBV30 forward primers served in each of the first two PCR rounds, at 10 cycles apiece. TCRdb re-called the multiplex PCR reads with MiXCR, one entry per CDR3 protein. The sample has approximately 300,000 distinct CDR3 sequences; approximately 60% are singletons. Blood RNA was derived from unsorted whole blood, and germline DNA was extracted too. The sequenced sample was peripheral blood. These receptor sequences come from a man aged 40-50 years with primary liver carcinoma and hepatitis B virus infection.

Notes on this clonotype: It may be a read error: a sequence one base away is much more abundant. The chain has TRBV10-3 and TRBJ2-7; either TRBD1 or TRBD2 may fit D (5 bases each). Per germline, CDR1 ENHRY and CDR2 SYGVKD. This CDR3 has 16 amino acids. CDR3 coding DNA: TGTGGCATCAGTGAGGGAGTGAACAGGAATTCCTACGAGCAGTACTTC. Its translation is CGISEGVNRNSYEQYF.

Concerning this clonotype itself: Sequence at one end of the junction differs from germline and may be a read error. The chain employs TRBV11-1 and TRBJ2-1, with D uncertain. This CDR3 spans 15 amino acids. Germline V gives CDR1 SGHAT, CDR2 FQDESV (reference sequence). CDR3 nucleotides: TGTGCCAGCAGCTCCCTCGCTGAAGGCTACAATGAGCAGTGCTTC. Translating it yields CASSSLAEGYNEQCF.

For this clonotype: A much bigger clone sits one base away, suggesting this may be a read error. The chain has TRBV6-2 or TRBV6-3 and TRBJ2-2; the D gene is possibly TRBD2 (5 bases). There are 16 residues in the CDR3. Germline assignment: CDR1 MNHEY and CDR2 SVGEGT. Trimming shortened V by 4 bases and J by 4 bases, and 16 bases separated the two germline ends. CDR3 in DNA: TGTGCCAGCAGTTCCGGACTCCATACTGGCACCGGGGAGCTGTTTTTT. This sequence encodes CASSSGLHTGTGELFF.

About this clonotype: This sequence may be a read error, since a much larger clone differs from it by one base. CDR3 bases: TGTGCCAGCAGAGTTGAAGGGGGCCCCTACAATGAGCAGTTCTTC. This gives the protein CASRVEGGPYNEQFF. The chain links TRBV6-6 to TRBJ2-1; TRBD1 matches 7 bases. The V and J ends lost 6 bases and 2 bases, in that order; junction bases with no gene match: 7. The CDR3 is made up of 15 amino acids. Germline V gene lookup returns CDR1 MNHNY and CDR2 SVGAGI (reference sequence).

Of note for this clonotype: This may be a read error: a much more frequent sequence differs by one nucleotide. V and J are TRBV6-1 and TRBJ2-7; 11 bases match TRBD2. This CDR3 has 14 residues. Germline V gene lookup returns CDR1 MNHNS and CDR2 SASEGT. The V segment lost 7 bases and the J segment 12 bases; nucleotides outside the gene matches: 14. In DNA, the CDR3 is TGTGCCAGCAAGTCGGGACTAGCGGCCCCAGTCGGGTACTTC. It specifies CASKSGLAAPVGYF.

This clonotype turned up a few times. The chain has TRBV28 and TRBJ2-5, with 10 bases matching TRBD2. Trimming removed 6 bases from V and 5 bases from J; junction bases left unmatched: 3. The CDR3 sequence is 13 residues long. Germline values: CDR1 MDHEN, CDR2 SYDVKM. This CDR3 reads CASRQAGGETQYF. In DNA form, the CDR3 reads TGTGCCAGCAGGCAAGCGGGAGGGGAGACCCAGTACTTC.

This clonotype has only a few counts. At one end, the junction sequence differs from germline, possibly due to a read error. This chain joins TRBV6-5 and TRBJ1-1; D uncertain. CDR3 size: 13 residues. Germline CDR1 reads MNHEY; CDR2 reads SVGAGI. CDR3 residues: CATRWISNTETFF. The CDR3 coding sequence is TGTGCCACCAGGTGGATCTCGAACACTGAAACTTTCTTT.

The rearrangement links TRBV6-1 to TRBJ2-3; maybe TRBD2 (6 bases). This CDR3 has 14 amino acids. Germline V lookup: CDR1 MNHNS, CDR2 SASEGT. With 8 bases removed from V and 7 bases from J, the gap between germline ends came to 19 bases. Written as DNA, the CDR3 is TGTGCCAGCGGACTAACGGGAGAAGCATATACGCAGTATTTT. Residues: CASGLTGEAYTQYF.

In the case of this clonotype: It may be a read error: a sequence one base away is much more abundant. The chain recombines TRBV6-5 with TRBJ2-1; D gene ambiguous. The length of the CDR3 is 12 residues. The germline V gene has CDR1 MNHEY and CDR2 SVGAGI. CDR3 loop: CTSRSAYNEQFF. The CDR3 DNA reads TGTACCAGCAGATCGGCCTACAATGAGCAGTTCTTC.

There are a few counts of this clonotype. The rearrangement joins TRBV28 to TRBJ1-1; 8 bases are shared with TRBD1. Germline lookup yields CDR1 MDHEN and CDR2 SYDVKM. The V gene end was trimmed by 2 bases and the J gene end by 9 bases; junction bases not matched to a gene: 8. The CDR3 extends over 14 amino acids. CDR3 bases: TGTGCCAGCAGTTTACCCCAGGGGGCTCAGCAAGCTTTCTTT. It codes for CASSLPQGAQQAFF. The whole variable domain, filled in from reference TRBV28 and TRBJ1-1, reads DVKVTQSSRYLVKRTGEKVFLECVQDMDHENMFWYRQDPGLGLRLIYFSYDVKMKEKGDIPEGYSVSREKKERFSLILESASTNQTSMYLCASSLPQGAQQAFFGQGTRLTVV.

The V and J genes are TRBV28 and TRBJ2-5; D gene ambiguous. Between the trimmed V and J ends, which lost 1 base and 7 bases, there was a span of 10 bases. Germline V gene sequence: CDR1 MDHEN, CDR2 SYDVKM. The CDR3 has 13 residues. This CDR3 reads CASSLSQTGTQYF. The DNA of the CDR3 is TGTGCCAGCAGTTTATCTCAAACTGGGACCCAGTACTTC.

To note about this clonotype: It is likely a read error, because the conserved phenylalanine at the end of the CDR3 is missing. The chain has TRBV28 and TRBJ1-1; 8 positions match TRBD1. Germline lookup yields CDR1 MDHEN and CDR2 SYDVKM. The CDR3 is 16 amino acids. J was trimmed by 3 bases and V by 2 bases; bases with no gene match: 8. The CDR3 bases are TGTGCCAGCAGTTTACCAAATGGACAGGGACACACTGAAGCTTTCTCT. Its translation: CASSLPNGQGHTEAFS.

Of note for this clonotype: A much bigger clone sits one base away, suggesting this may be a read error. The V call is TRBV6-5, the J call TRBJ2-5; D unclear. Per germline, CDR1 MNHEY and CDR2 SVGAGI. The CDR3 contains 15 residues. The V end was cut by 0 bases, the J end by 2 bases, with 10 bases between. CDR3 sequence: CASSYSPIGQETQYF. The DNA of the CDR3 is TGTGCCAGCAGTTACTCTCCTATCGGACAAGAGACCCAGTACTTC.

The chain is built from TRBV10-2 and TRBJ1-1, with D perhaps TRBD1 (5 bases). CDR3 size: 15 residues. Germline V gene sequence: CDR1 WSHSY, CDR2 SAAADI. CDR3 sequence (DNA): TGCGCTAGCGGTCTACAGCGAGCGGGGGACACTGAAGCTTTCTTT. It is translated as CASGLQRAGDTEAFF.

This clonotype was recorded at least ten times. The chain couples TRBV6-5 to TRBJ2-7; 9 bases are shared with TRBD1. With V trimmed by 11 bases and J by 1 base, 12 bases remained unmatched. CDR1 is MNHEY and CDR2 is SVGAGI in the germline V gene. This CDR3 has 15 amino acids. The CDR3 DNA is TGTGCCGGCAAACGGGACAGGGACATATCCTACGAGCAGTACTTC. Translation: CAGKRDRDISYEQYF.

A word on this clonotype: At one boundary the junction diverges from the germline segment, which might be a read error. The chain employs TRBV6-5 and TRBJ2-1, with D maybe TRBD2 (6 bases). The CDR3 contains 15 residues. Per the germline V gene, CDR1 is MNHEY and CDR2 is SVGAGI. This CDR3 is CASSFRDSVYNVQFF. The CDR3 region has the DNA TGTGCCAGCAGTTTCCGGGACTCCGTCTACAATGTGCAGTTCTTC.

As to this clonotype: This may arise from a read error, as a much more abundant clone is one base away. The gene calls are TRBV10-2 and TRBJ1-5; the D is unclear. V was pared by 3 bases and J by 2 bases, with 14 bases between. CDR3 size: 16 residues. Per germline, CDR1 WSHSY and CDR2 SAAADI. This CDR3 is CASSDMEAAGNQPQHF. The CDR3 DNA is TGCGCCAGCAGTGATATGGAGGCGGCTGGCAATCAGCCCCAGCATTTT.

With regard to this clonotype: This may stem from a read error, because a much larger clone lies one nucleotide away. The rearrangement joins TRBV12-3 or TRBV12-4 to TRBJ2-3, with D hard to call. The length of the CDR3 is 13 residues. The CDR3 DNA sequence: TGTGCCAGCGGTTTCGGTACTTCAGATACGCAGTATTTT. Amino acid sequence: CASGFGTSDTQYF.

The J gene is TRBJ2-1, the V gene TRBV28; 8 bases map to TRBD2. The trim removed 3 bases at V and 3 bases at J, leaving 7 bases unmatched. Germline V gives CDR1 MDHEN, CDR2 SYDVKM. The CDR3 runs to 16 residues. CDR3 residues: CASSFGAGGLYNEQFF. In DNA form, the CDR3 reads TGTGCCAGCAGTTTCGGGGCGGGAGGACTCTACAATGAGCAGTTCTTC.

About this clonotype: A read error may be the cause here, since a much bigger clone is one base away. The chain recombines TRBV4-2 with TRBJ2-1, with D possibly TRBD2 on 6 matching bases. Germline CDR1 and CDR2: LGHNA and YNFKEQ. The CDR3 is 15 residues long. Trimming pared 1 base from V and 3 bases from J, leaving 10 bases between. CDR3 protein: CASSQAVGGYNEQFF. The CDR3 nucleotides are TGTGCCAGCAGCCAAGCAGTGGGAGGCTACAATGAGCAGTTCTTC.

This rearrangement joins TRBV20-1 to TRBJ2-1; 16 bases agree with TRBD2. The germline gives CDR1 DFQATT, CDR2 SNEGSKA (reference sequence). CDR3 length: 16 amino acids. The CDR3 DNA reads TGCAGCCAATATCCGGGACTAGCGGGAGGGGGGAATGAGCAGTTCTTC. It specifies CSQYPGLAGGGNEQFF.

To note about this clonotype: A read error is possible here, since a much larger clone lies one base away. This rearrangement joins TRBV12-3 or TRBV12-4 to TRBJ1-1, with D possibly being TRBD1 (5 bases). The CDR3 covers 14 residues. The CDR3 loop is CDSSSGDSHTEAFF. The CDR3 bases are TGTGACAGCAGCTCGGGCGACAGCCACACTGAAGCTTTCTTT.

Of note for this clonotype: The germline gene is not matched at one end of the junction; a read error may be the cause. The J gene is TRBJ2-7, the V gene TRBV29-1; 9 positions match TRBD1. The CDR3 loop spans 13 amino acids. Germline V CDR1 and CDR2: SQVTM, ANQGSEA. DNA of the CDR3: TGCAGCGTTATACGGACAGGGGTCGACGAGCAGTACTTT. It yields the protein CSVIRTGVDEQYF.

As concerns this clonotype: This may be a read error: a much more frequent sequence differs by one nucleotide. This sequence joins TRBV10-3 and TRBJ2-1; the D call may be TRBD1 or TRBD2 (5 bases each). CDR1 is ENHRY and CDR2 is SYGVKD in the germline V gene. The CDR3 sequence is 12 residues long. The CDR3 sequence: CAFRTGHSEQFF. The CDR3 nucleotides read TGTGCCTTCAGGACGGGGCATTCTGAGCAGTTCTTC.

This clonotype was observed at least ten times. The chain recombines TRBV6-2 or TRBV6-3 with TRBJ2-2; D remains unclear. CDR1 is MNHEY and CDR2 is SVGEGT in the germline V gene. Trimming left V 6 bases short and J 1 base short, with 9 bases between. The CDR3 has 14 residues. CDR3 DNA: TGTGCCAGCAGCGCGTTGTGGAACACCGGGGAGCTGTTTTTT. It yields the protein CASSALWNTGELFF.

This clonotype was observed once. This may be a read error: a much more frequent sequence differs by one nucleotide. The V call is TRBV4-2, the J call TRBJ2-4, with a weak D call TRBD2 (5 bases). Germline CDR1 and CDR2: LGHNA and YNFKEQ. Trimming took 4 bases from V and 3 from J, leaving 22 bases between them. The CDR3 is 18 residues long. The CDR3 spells CASSRQKAIGGDKNIQYF. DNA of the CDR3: TGTGCCAGCAGCCGTCAAAAGGCGATCGGAGGAGACAAAAACATTCAGTACTTC.

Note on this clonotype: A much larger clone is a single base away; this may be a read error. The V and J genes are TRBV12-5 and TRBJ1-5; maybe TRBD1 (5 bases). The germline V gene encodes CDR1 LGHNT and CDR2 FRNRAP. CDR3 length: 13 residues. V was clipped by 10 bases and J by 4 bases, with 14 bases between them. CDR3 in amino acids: CATTRDLNQPQHF. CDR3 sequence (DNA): TGTGCTACAACCCGGGACCTTAATCAGCCCCAGCATTTT.

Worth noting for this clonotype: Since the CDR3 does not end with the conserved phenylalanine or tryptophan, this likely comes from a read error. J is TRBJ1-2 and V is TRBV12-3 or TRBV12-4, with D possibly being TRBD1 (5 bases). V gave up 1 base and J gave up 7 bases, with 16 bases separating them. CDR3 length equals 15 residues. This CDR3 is CASSLGAGDPGGYTI. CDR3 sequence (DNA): TGTGCCAGCAGTTTAGGTGCGGGGGACCCCGGTGGCTACACCATC.

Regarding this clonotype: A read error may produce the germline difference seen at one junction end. CDR3 bases: TGCGCCGGCAGCCAAGAGGGCAGGTCGAACACCGGAGAGCTGTTTTTT. Its protein is CAGSQEGRSNTGELFF. The chain uses TRBV4-3 and TRBJ2-2; possible D gene TRBD2, 5 bases. Per the germline V gene, CDR1 is LGHNA and CDR2 is YSLEER. This CDR3 region has 16 residues.

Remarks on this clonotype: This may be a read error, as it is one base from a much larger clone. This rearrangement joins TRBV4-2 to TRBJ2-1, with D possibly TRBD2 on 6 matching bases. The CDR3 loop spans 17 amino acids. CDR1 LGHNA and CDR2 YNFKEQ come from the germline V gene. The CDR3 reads CTSSQVTDGRGLNEQFF. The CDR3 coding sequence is TGTACCAGCAGCCAAGTTACCGACGGGAGAGGACTTAATGAGCAGTTCTTC.